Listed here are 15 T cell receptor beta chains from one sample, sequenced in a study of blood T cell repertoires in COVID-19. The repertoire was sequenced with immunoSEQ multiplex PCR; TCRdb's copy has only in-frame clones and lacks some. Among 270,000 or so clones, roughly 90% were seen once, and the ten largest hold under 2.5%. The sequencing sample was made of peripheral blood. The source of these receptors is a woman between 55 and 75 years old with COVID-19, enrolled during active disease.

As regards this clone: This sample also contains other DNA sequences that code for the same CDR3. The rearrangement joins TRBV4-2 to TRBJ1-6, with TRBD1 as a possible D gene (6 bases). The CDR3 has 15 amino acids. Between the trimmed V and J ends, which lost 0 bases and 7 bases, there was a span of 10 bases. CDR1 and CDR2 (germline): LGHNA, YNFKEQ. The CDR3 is CASSQEGQGNSPLHF. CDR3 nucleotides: TGTGCCAGCAGCCAAGAGGGGCAGGGGAATTCACCCCTCCACTTT.

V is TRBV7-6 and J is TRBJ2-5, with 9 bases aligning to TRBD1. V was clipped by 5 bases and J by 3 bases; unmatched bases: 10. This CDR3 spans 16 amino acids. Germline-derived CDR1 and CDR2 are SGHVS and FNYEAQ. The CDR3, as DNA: TGTGCCAGCAGCGCTAGACGGACAGGGGTGGAAGAGACCCAGTACTTC. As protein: CASSARRTGVEETQYF.

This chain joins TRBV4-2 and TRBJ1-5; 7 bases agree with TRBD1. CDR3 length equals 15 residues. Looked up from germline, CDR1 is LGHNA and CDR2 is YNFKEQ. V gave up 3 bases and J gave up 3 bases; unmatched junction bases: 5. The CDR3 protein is CASSQADRDNQPQHF. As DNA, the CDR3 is TGTGCCAGCAGCCAGGCCGACAGGGACAATCAGCCCCAGCATTTT.

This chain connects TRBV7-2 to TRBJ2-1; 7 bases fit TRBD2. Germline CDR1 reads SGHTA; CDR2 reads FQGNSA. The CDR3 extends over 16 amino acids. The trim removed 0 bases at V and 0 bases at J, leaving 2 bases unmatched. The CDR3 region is CASSLARGSSYNEQFF. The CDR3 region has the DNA TGTGCCAGCAGCTTAGCGCGGGGGAGCTCCTACAATGAGCAGTTCTTC.

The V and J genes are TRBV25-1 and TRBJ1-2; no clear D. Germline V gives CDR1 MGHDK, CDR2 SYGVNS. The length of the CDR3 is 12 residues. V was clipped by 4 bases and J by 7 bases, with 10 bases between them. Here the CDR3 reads CASSAAGGGYTF. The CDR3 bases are TGTGCCAGCAGTGCCGCAGGTGGTGGCTACACCTTC.

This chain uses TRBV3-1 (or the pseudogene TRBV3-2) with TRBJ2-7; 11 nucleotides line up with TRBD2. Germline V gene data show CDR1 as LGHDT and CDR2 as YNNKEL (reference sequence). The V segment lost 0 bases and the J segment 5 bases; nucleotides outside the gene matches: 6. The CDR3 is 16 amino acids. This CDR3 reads CASSQDFLAGGDEQYF. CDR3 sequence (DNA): TGTGCCAGCAGCCAAGATTTTCTAGCGGGGGGCGACGAGCAGTACTTC.

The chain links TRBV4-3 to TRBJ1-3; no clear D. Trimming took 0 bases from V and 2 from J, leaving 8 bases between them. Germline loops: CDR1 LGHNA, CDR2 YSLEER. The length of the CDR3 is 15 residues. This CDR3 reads CASSQDSGAGNTIYF. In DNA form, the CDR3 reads TGCGCCAGCAGCCAAGATTCCGGGGCTGGAAACACCATATATTTT.

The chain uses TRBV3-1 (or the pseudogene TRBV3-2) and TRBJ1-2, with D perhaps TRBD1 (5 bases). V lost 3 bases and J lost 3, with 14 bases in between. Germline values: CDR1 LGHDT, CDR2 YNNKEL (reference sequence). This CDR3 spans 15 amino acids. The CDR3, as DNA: TGTGCCAGCAGCCATCGACAGTTCCGCCACTATGGCTACACCTTC. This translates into CASSHRQFRHYGYTF.

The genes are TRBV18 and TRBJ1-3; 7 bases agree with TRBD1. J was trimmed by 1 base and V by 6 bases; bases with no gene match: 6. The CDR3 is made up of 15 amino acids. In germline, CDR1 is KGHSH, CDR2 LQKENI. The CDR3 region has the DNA TGTGCCAGCTCGACGACAGGGTTATCTGGAAACACCATATATTTT. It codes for CASSTTGLSGNTIYF.

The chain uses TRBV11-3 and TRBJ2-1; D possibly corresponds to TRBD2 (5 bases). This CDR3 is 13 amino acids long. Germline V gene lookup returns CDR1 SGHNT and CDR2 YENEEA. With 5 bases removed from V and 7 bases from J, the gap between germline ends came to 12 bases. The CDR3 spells CASSPMGSNEQFF. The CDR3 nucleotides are TGTGCCAGCAGCCCGATGGGGAGTAATGAGCAGTTCTTC.

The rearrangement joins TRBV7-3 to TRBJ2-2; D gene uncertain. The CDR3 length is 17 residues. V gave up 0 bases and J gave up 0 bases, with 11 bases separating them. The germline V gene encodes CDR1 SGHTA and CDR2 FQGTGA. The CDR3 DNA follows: TGTGCCAGCAGCTTAACAATCGACACTGCGAACACCGGGGAGCTGTTTTTT. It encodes CASSLTIDTANTGELFF.

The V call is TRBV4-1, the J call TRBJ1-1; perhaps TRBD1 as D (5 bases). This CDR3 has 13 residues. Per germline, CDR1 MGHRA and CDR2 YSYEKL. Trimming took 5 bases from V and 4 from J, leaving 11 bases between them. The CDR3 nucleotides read TGCGCCAGCAGCGTCAGGGAAGGCACTGAAGCTTTCTTT. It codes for CASSVREGTEAFF.

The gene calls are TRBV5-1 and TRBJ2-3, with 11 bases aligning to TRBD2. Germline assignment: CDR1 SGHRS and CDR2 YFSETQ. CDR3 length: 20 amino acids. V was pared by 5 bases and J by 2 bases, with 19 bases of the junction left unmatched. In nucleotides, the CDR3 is TGCGCCAGCAGTCTGGGGCCTAGCGGGGGGATTACGGGAATCACAGATACGCAGTATTTT. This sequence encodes CASSLGPSGGITGITDTQYF.

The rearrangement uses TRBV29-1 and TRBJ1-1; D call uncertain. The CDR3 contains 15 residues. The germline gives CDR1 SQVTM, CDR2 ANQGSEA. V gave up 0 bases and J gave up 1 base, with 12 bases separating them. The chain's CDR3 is CSVEDPGHPNTEAFF. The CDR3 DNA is TGCAGCGTTGAAGACCCTGGGCACCCGAACACTGAAGCTTTCTTT.

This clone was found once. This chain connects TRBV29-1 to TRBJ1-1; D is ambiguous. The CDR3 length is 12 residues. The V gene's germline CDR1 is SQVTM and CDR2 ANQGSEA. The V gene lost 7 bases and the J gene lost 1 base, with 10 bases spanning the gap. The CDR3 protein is CSAAQTNTEAFF. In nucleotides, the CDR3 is TGCAGCGCGGCACAGACGAACACTGAAGCTTTCTTT.